One and the same sample provided the 22 T cell receptor beta chains below, sequenced in a study of T cell responses to AZD1222 COVID-19 vaccine. Produced via immunoSEQ multiplex PCR; TCRdb's table is partial and in-frame only. The sample contains 70,000 to 95,000 clones, about 93% of which appear only once. The source was peripheral blood, collected 28 days after the second AZD1222 dose. The receptor source for this set is an adult who received the AZD1222 COVID-19 vaccine.

The chain links TRBV5-1 to TRBJ1-6; 8 bases agree with TRBD1. Germline CDR1 reads SGHRS; CDR2 reads YFSETQ. Trimming cost V 5 bases and J 5 bases; bases outside gene matches: 6. This CDR3 is built from 15 residues. CDR3 residues: CASSQGATDNSPLHF. As DNA, the CDR3 is TGCGCCAGCAGTCAGGGGGCGACGGATAATTCACCCCTCCACTTT.

The CDR3 nucleotides are TGTGCCAGCAGACACGACAGGGCAGGAGATGGCTACACCTTC. It encodes CASRHDRAGDGYTF. The genes are TRBV9 and TRBJ1-2, with 7 bases identical to TRBD1. Germline CDR1 is SGDLS and CDR2 is YYNGEE. V shed 5 bases and J 6 bases; nucleotides not matched to a gene: 10. This CDR3 region has 14 residues.

This rearrangement joins TRBV4-2 to TRBJ1-2; a weak D match, TRBD1 (5 bases). Between the trimmed V and J ends, which lost 1 base and 6 bases, there was a span of 12 bases. This CDR3 has 14 amino acids. Per the germline V gene, CDR1 is LGHNA and CDR2 is YNFKEQ. CDR3 bases: TGTGCCAGCAGCCAAGGTCGGGGGGTTGATGGCTACACCTTC. It is translated as CASSQGRGVDGYTF.

A single count supports this clone. The V call is TRBV28, the J call TRBJ1-4; D is possibly TRBD1 (6 bases). The CDR3 contains 13 residues. Deletions cut 10 bases from V and 7 bases from J, with 16 bases between. Germline values: CDR1 MDHEN, CDR2 SYDVKM. The DNA of the CDR3 is TGTGCCAACCAAGGGGGGGGCAGTGAAAAACTGTTTTTT. It codes for CANQGGGSEKLFF.

Points on this clone: An end of the junction does not agree with germline; a read error may underlie this. The identical CDR3 is also encoded by other nucleotide sequences in the sample. V is TRBV11-2 and J is TRBJ1-2; 7 bases agree with TRBD1. Germline V CDR1 and CDR2: SGHAT, FQNNGV. The CDR3 has 14 residues. The CDR3 here is CASSLAGTEDGYTF. The DNA of the CDR3 is TGTGCCAGTAGCTTAGCTGGGACAGAAGATGGCTACACCTTC.

The chain joins TRBV5-1 to TRBJ2-7; D not resolved. Trimming left V 1 base short and J 7 bases short, with 9 bases between. Germline CDR1 is SGHRS and CDR2 is YFSETQ. There are 12 residues in the CDR3. In nucleotides, the CDR3 is TGCGCCAGCAGCTTGTTCACAGATGAGCAGTACTTC. This codes for CASSLFTDEQYF.

This chain joins TRBV27 and TRBJ2-1, with D maybe TRBD2 (6 bases). The V gene lost 7 bases and the J gene lost 12 bases, with 16 bases spanning the gap. This CDR3 contains 12 residues. Germline lookup yields CDR1 MNHEY and CDR2 SMNVEV (reference sequence). The CDR3 is CASTTGGPGQFF. CDR3 bases: TGTGCCAGCACGACCGGAGGGCCGGGGCAGTTCTTC.

The rearrangement joins TRBV30 to TRBJ1-3, with D possibly being TRBD1 (5 bases). The V gene's germline CDR1 is GTSNPN and CDR2 SVGIG (reference sequence). Trimming took 4 bases from V and 0 from J, leaving 13 bases between them. The CDR3 contains 15 residues. CDR3 in amino acids: CAWKLRVSSGNTIYF. The CDR3 nucleotides read TGTGCCTGGAAACTCAGGGTAAGCTCTGGAAACACCATATATTTT.

The J gene is TRBJ1-2, the V gene TRBV5-1; 10 positions match TRBD1. The CDR3 consists of 13 residues. Germline V CDR1 and CDR2: SGHRS, YFSETQ. The V and J ends lost 4 bases and 8 bases, in that order; junction bases with no gene match: 5. CDR3 sequence: CASSGETGGGYTF. CDR3 nucleotide sequence: TGCGCCAGCAGCGGGGAGACAGGGGGCGGCTACACCTTC.

The CDR3 region has the DNA TGTGCCTGGAGCGGGGGCGGAAACACCATATATTTT. Translating gives CAWSGGGNTIYF. This chain joins TRBV30 and TRBJ1-3; tentatively, D is TRBD1 (6 bases). This CDR3 is built from 12 residues. The V gene lost 3 bases and the J gene lost 4 bases, with 7 bases spanning the gap. The germline CDR1 and CDR2 sequences are GTSNPN and SVGIG (reference sequence).

This clone was seen once. V gene TRBV13 combines with J gene TRBJ1-1; 7 bases are a match to TRBD1. Germline V gene data show CDR1 as PRHDT and CDR2 as FYEKMQ (reference sequence). This CDR3 has 14 amino acids. V shed 5 bases and J 5 bases; nucleotides not matched to a gene: 8. CDR3 region: CASSLQGGQTEAFF. The CDR3 region has the DNA TGTGCCAGCAGCCTCCAGGGGGGCCAGACTGAAGCTTTCTTT.

The rearrangement links TRBV5-5 to TRBJ1-2, with TRBD1 identical over 10 bases. Germline CDR1 is SGHKS and CDR2 is YYEKEE (reference sequence). There are 15 residues in the CDR3. After removal of 1 base from V and 6 bases from J, the junction contained 6 bases not matched to a gene. The CDR3 DNA follows: TGTGCCAGCAGCTTGATGACAGGGGGCCCTCATGGCTACACCTTC. Translating it yields CASSLMTGGPHGYTF.

This chain joins TRBV5-1 and TRBJ2-7, with D hard to call. CDR1 is SGHRS, CDR2 YFSETQ, per germline. V was trimmed by 4 bases and J by 1 base, leaving 12 bases between them. This CDR3 has 14 residues. This CDR3 reads CASSTSLASYEQYF. CDR3 DNA sequence: TGCGCCAGCAGCACCTCTTTGGCGTCCTACGAGCAGTACTTC.

The genes are TRBV16 and TRBJ1-2; D is uncertain. CDR3 length equals 14 residues. Germline V gene lookup returns CDR1 KGHSY and CDR2 FQNENV. Trimming cost V 2 bases and J 3 bases, with 10 bases left between them. CDR3 in amino acids: CASSQRPKDYGYTF. CDR3 nucleotide sequence: TGTGCCAGCAGCCAACGCCCGAAGGACTATGGCTACACCTTC. The complete variable domain, with remaining parts taken from reference TRBV16 and TRBJ1-2, reads GEEVAQTPKHLVRGEGQKAKLYCAPIKGHSYVFWYQQVLKNEFKFLISFQNENVFDETGMPKERFSAKCLPNSPCSLEIQATKLEDSAVYFCASSQRPKDYGYTFGSGTRLTVV.

The V call is TRBV5-5, the J call TRBJ2-2; D unclear. The CDR3 length is 14 residues. Deletions cut 2 bases from V and 3 bases from J, with 8 bases between. Germline V lookup: CDR1 SGHKS, CDR2 YYEKEE (reference sequence). CDR3: CASSLALDTGELFF. The CDR3 DNA follows: TGTGCCAGCAGCTTAGCATTAGACACCGGGGAGCTGTTTTTT.

The rearrangement uses TRBV28 and TRBJ1-5; TRBD1 aligns across 8 bases. There are 16 residues in the CDR3. Trimming took 8 bases from V and 2 from J; bases not matched to a gene: 11. Germline V gene data show CDR1 as MDHEN and CDR2 as SYDVKM. The CDR3: CASVEGPGQGNQPQHF. The CDR3 DNA sequence: TGTGCCAGCGTTGAGGGTCCGGGACAGGGCAATCAGCCCCAGCATTTT.

The V call is TRBV6-5, the J call TRBJ2-2; no reliable D call. The germline gives CDR1 MNHEY, CDR2 SVGAGI. V was cut by 7 bases and J by 0 bases, with 12 bases left in between. The CDR3 totals 15 residues. The CDR3 nucleotides read TGTGCCAGCATCCACGGGCAGCCGAACACCGGGGAGCTGTTTTTT. Translating it yields CASIHGQPNTGELFF.

The genes are TRBV27 and TRBJ2-3; 7 nucleotides line up with TRBD1. This CDR3 comprises 15 residues. Looked up from germline, CDR1 is MNHEY and CDR2 is SMNVEV (reference sequence). V lost 4 bases, J lost 7 bases, and 11 bases stayed unmatched. The CDR3 loop reads CASSSAGTAQNTQYF. DNA of the CDR3: TGTGCCAGCAGTTCGGCCGGGACAGCACAGAATACGCAGTATTTT.

J is TRBJ2-2 and V is TRBV20-1; 13 positions agree with TRBD2. The junction had 5 bases not matched to a gene; V was cut back by 3 bases and J by 4 bases. This CDR3 has 16 amino acids. The V gene's germline CDR1 is DFQATT and CDR2 SNEGSKA (reference sequence). CDR3 sequence (DNA): TGCAGTGCTAGTGGAACTAGCGGGGGGGCCACCGGGGAGCTGTTTTTT. This codes for CSASGTSGGATGELFF.

This chain uses TRBV5-5 with TRBJ1-5; D gene unclear. V gave up 4 bases and J gave up 0 bases, with 2 bases separating them. This CDR3 is 12 amino acids long. The germline V gene encodes CDR1 SGHKS and CDR2 YYEKEE (reference sequence). In DNA form, the CDR3 reads TGTGCCAGCAGCGTTAGCAATCAGCCCCAGCATTTT. This encodes CASSVSNQPQHF.

This clone was counted once. The CDR3 coding sequence is TGTGCCAGCAACGTGAGGGGGGAGACCCAGTACTTC. Its protein is CASNVRGETQYF. This chain joins TRBV28 and TRBJ2-5; TRBD1 might be the D (6 bases). CDR1 is MDHEN, CDR2 SYDVKM, per germline. CDR3 length: 12 residues. V lost 7 bases and J lost 5, with 11 bases in between.

This clone was detected once. The chain has TRBV28 and TRBJ1-5; D might be TRBD1 (5 bases). Trimming left V 6 bases short and J 3 bases short, with 6 bases between. CDR1 and CDR2 (germline): MDHEN, SYDVKM. The CDR3 runs 12 residues. The CDR3 sequence is CASRGTNQPQHF. The CDR3 DNA reads as TGTGCCAGCAGAGGGACCAATCAGCCCCAGCATTTT.